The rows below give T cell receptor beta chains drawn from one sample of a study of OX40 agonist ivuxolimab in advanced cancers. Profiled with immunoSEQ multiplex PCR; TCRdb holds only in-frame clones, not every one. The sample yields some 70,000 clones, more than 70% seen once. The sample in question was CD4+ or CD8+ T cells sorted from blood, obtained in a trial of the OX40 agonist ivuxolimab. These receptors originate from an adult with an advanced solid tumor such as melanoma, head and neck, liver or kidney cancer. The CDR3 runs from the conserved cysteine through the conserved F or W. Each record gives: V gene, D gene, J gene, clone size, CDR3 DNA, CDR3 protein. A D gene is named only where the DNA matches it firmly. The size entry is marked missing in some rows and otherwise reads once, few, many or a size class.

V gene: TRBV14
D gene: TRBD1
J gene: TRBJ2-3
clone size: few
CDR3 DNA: TGTGCCAGCAGCCGACCAGGAAGGACAGGGGGCATCGGAGATACGCAGTATTTT
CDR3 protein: CASSRPGRTGGIGDTQYF

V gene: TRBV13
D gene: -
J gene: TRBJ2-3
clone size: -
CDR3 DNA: TGTGCCAGCAGCCCCGCCCCCACGAGCACAGATACGCAGTATTTT
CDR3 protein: CASSPAPTSTDTQYF

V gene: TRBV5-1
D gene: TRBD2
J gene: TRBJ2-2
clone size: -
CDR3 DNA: TGCGCCAGCAGCTCAGGACTAGCGGTCGCCGGGGAGCTGTTTTTT
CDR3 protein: CASSSGLAVAGELFF

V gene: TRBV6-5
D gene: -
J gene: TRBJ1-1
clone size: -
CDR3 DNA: TGTGCCAGCCGGGGGGGCACTGAAGCTTTCTTT
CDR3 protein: CASRGGTEAFF

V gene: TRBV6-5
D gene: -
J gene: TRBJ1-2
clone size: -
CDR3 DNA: TGTGCCAGCAGACAGAGTCTAAGCTATGGCTACACCTTC
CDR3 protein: CASRQSLSYGYTF

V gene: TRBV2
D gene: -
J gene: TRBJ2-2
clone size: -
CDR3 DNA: TGTGCCAGCAGTCGGAATCCGGCGGCGGAAACCGGGGAGCTGTTTTTT
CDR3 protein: CASSRNPAAETGELFF

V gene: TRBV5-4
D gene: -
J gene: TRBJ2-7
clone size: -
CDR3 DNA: TGTGCCAGCAGCTTCACGGGACTCCCAACCTACGAGCAGTACTTC
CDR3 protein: CASSFTGLPTYEQYF

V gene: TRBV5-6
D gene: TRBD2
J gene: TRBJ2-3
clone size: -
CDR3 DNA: TGTGCCAGCAGCTTGGAAACCGGGACTAGCGGGGGGATCCCAGATACGCAGTATTTT
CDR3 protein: CASSLETGTSGGIPDTQYF

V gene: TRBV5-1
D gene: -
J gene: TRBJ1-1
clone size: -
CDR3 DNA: TGCGCCAGCAGCTTGGATTCGGCAGGTTATGGCACTGAAGCTTTCTTT
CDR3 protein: CASSLDSAGYGTEAFF

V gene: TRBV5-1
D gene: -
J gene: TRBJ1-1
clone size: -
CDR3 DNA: TGCGCCAGCAGCGACCGAGGGTCCGGCACTGAAGCTTTCTTT
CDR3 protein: CASSDRGSGTEAFF

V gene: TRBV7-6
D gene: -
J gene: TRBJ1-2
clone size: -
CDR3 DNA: TGTGCCAGCAGCTTAGCAGGAGGGGGTGGCTACACCTTC
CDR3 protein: CASSLAGGGGYTF

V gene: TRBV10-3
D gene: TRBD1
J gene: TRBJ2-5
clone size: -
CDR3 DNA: TGTGCCATCAGCGACACAGGGGGTTTACAAGAGACCCAGTACTTC
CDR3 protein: CAISDTGGLQETQYF

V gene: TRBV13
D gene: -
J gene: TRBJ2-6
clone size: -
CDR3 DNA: TGTGCCAGCAGCTTAGAGGACTTGAACAGCTCTGGGGCCAACGTCCTGACTTTC
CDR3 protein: CASSLEDLNSSGANVLTF

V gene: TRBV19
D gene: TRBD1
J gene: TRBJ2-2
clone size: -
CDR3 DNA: TGTGCCAGTAGTATGTGGGACAGGGCCGGGGAGCTGTTTTTT
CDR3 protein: CASSMWDRAGELFF

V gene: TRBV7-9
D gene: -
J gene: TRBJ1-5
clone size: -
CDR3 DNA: TGTGCCAGCAGCTTCGGTGGCAATCAGCCCCAGCATTTT
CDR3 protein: CASSFGGNQPQHF

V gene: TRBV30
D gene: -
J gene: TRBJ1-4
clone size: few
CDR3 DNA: TGTGCCTGGAGTGTAGGTGGAGGGCTGTTTTTT
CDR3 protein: CAWSVGGGLFF

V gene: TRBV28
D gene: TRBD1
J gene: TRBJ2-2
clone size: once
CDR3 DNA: TGTGCCAGCAGTGGGACAGGGACGTTTCCCGGGGAGCTGTTTTTT
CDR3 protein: CASSGTGTFPGELFF

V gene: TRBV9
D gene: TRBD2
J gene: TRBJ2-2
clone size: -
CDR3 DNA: TGTGCCAGCAGCGGGGGGTACAGGCGGACTAGCGGCTACACCGGGGAGCTGTTTTTT
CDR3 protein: CASSGGYRRTSGYTGELFF

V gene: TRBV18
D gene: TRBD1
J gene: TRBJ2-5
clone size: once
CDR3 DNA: TGTGCCAGCTCATCGGGACAGCAAGAGACCCAGTACTTC
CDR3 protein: CASSSGQQETQYF

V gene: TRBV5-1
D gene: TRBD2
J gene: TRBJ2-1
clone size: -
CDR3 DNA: TGCGCCAGCAGCTTGGATCATTGGACTAGTTCCTACAATGAGCAGTTCTTC
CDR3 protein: CASSLDHWTSSYNEQFF

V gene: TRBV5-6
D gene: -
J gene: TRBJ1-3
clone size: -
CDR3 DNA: TGTGCCAGCAGCTTGGAGGACAGACCAGGAAACACCATATATTTT
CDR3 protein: CASSLEDRPGNTIYF

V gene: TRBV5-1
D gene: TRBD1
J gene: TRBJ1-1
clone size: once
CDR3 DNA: TGCGCCAGCAGTATAAGTCCCGGGACAGGGACAAACACTGAAGCTTTCTTT
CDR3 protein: CASSISPGTGTNTEAFF

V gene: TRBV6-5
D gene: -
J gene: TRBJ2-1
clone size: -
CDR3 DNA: TGTGCCAGCAGCGCTCAGAAGGGTTTCAATGAGCAGTTCTTC
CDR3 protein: CASSAQKGFNEQFF